This TCR beta chain was sequenced in a study of T cell repertoires in cytomegalovirus infection. The wider study: Both a matching HLA type and CMV infection were indicated by public TCR beta signatures. Study results and caveats: The study found HLA-C-restricted CMV-specific TCR beta clonotypes dominating the ex vivo response. Summed frequency of shared TCR beta families picked out CMV carriers who also had the relevant HLA.

This clonotype was found many times. Its antigen is as yet unknown. Germline CDR1 and CDR2: SGHTA and FQGNSA. After removal of 5 bases from V and 6 bases from J, the junction contained 15 bases not matched to a gene. This CDR3 has 17 amino acids. TCRdb called the reads again in MiXCR, with one record for every CDR3 protein. Of more than 400,000 distinct CDR3 sequences in the sample, approximately 25% were seen once. The sequenced material came from PBMCs. The origin of this receptor is a human donor in good health (CMV status not recorded). Some clones in this sample may be carry-over from other donors' samples. The chain carries TRBV7-2 and TRBJ2-2, with 7 bases identical to TRBD2. CDR3 DNA sequence: TGTGCCAGCAGCCCGCCGCGGGGGACCCGCTTGGCCGGGGAGCTGTTTTTT. Amino acids: CASSPPRGTRLAGELFF.